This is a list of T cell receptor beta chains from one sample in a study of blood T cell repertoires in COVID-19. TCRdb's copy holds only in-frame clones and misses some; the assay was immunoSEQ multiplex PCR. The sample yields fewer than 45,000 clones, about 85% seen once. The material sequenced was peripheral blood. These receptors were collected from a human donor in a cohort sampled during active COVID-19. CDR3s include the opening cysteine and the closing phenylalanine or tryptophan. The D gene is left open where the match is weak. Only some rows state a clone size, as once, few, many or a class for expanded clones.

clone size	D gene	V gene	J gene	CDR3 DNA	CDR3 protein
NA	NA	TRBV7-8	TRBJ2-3	TGTGCCAGCAGCTTATTGCAGGACACAGATACGCAGTATTTT	CASSLLQDTDTQYF
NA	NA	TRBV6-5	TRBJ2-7	TGTGCCAGCACCGAGACAGGTTGGAACGAGCAGTACTTC	CASTETGWNEQYF
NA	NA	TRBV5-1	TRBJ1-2	TGCGCCAGCAGCTTGGCTCCAGGGGAAGGTGGCTACACCTTC	CASSLAPGEGGYTF
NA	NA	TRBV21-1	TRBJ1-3	TGTGCCAGCAGCAAAGACCCGCGGGAAAATCCTGGAAACACCATATATTTT	CASSKDPRENPGNTIYF
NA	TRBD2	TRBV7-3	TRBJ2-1	TGTGCCAGCAGCATAGGACTAGCGGGGGGGCATGAGCAGTTCTTC	CASSIGLAGGHEQFF
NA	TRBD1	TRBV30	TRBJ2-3	TGTGCCTGGGCCCGGGACAGTTACACAGATACGCAGTATTTT	CAWARDSYTDTQYF
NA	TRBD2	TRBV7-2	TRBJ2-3	TGTGCCAGCAGCTTTGTGGGGGGGTACACAGATACGCAGTATTTT	CASSFVGGYTDTQYF
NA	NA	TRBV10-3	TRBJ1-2	TGTGCCATCAGTGGCAGGGGTGGCTACACCTTC	CAISGRGGYTF
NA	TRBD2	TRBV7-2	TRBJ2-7	TGTGCCAGCAGCCGGACTAGCGGGGGAGACTACGAGCAGTACTTC	CASSRTSGGDYEQYF
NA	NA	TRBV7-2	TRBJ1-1	TGTGCCAGCAGCTTTTCCCTATCCACTGAAGCTTTCTTT	CASSFSLSTEAFF
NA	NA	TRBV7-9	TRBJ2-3	TGTGCCAGCAGCTACAGGGGGGGCAACACAGATACGCAGTATTTT	CASSYRGGNTDTQYF
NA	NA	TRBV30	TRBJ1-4	TGTGCCTGGACAAAGAGTAATGAAAAACTGTTTTTT	CAWTKSNEKLFF
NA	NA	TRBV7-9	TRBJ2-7	TGTGCCAGCAGCCCCCAAGGGGGACCTTACGAGCAGTACTTC	CASSPQGGPYEQYF
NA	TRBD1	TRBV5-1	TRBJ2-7	TGCGCCAGCGCGAGGACCGGACAGGGAAGAACCTACGAGCAGTACTTC	CASARTGQGRTYEQYF
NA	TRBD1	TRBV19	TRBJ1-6	TGTGCCAGTAGTAATATACGACAGGGACTTAATTCACCCCTCCACTTT	CASSNIRQGLNSPLHF
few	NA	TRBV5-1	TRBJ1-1	TGCGCCAGCAGCTTGGGTTCAGAAGCTTTCTTT	CASSLGSEAFF
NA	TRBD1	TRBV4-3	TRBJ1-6	TGCGCCAGCAGCCAAGAAGGTCCAGGGGGCAAGAATTCACCCCTCCACTTT	CASSQEGPGGKNSPLHF
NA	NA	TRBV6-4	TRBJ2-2	TGTGCCAGCAGTAGGGGGACCGGGGAGCTGTTTTTT	CASSRGTGELFF
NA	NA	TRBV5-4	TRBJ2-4	TGTGCCAGCAGCGGCGGCGAGGCCAAAAACATTCAGTACTTC	CASSGGEAKNIQYF
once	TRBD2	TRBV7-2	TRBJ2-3	TGTGCCAGCAGCTCACGCGGGGGGGCCCGCACAGATACGCAGTATTTT	CASSSRGGARTDTQYF
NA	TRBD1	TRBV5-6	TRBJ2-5	TGTGCCAGCAACCTTGGGACAGCGAGAGAGACCCAGTACTTC	CASNLGTARETQYF
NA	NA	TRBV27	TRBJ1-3	TGTGCCAGCAGTCGGGGGGGCAGCTCTGGAAACACCATATATTTT	CASSRGGSSGNTIYF
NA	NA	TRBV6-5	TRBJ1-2	TGTGCCAGCAGTTACTCGGCGCAGGGAGGGTATGGCTACACCTTC	CASSYSAQGGYGYTF
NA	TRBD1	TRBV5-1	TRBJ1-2	TGCGCCAGCAGCGTGGGACAGGGCTATGGCTACACCTTC	CASSVGQGYGYTF
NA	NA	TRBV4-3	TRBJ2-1	TGCGCCAGCAGCCAAGAAGCGAGGAATGAGCAGTTCTTC	CASSQEARNEQFF
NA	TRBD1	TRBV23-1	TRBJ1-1	TGCGCCAGCAGTCGCAGGGGGGCCAGGGACAGCCTGAAGAGTTGCACTGAAGCTTTCTTT	CASSRRGARDSLKSCTEAFF
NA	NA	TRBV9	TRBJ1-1	TGTGCCAGCAGCATCGGACAGACAAACACTGAAGCTTTCTTT	CASSIGQTNTEAFF
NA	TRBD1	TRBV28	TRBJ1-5	TGTGCCACTCGGGACAGGGGGCCAGGTCAGCCCCAGCATTTT	CATRDRGPGQPQHF